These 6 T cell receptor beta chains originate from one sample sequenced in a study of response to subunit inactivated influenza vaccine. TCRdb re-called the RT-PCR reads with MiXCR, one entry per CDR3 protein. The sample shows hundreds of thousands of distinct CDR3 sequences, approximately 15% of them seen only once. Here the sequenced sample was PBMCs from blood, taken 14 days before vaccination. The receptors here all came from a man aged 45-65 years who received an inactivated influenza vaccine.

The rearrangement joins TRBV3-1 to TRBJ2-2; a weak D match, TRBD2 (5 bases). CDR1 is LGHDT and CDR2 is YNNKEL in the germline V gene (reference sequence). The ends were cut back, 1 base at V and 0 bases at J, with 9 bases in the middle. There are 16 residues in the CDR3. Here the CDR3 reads CASSQVGGSNTGELFF. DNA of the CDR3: TGTGCCAGCAGCCAAGTCGGCGGGTCGAACACCGGGGAGCTGTTTTTT.

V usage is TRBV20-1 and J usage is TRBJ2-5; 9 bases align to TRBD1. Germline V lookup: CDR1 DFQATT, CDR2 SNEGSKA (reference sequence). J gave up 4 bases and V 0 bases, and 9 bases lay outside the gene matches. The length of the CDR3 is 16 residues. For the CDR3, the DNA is TGCAGTGCTAGAGATCTCCCGGGACAGGGCGGAGAGACCCAGTACTTC. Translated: CSARDLPGQGGETQYF.

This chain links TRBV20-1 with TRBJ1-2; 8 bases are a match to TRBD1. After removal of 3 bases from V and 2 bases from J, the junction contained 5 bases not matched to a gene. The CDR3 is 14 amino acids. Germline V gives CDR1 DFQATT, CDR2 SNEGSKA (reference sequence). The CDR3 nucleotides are TGCAGTGCTAGGGGGACAGGCGGCAACTATGGCTACACCTTC. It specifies CSARGTGGNYGYTF.

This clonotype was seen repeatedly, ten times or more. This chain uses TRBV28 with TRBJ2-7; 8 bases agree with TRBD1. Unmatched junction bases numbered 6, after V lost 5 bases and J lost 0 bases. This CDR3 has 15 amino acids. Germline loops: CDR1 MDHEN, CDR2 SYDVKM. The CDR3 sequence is CASSPGTGLSYEQYF. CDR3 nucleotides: TGTGCCAGCAGTCCCGGGACAGGCCTCTCCTACGAGCAGTACTTC.

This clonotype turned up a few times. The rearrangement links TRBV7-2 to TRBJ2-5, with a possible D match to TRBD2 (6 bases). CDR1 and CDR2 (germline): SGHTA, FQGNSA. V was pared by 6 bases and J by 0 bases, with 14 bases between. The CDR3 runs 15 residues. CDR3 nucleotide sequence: TGTGCCAGCAGTTACCCCCCTAGCGACCAAGAGACCCAGTACTTC. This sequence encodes CASSYPPSDQETQYF.

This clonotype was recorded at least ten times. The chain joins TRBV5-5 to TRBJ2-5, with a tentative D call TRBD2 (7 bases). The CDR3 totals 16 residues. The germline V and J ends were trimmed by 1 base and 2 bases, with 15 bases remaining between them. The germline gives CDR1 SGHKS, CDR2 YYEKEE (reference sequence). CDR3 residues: CASSLSNGGRQETQYF. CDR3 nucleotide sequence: TGTGCCAGCAGCTTGTCGAACGGGGGGCGTCAAGAGACCCAGTACTTC.